This TCR beta chain stems from a study of T cell repertoires in cytomegalovirus infection. Study summary: CMV epitopes that were recently identified and HLA-C-restricted were used alongside well-studied HLA-B-restricted ones.

TCRdb re-derived calls from the reads in MiXCR, one entry per CDR3 protein. The data show approximately 910,000 distinct CDR3 sequences, around 30% seen once. As concerns this clonotype: Antigen unknown.

This CDR3 has 16 amino acids. J lost 1 base, V lost 2 bases, and 10 bases had no gene match. Germline V CDR1 and CDR2: DFQATT, SNEGSKA (reference sequence). The chain uses TRBV20-1 and TRBJ1-1; TRBD1 agrees at 7 bases. This TCR came from a human donor in good health (CMV status not recorded). Some clones in this sample may be carry-over from other donors' samples. The sample here was cultured CD8+ T cells from PBMCs, taken from culture after CMV antigen stimulation. In DNA form, the CDR3 reads TGCAGTGCTAGACCTCAAAGAGGGGGCCCGAACACTGAAGCTTTCTTT. It specifies CSARPQRGGPNTEAFF.